This T cell receptor beta chain was retrieved from a study of T cells in localized non-small cell lung cancer. This CDR3 has 15 residues. Per the germline V gene, CDR1 is LNHNV and CDR2 is YYDKDF (reference sequence). V lost 1 base and J lost 0, with 10 bases in between. On this clone itself: Its antigen is still unknown.

Study-wide points: Of the top 100 tumor clones, median around 50 were in adjacent lung, approximately 28 among its top 100. In uninvolved adjacent lung, T cell clonality reached its highest value, exceeding tumor. Patients showing higher blood T cell density tended to see longer overall survival. One tumor region alone was sequenced, and heterogeneity therefore remains possible.

This table comes from immunoSEQ multiplex PCR, and its TCRdb copy is limited to in-frame clones, with some not included. The table records 70,000 to 95,000 clones, roughly 93% of them present only once. This chain links TRBV15 with TRBJ2-7, with D maybe TRBD2 (6 bases). The receptor comes from a woman aged 35 to 69 with stage II squamous cell lung carcinoma. The sample in question was PBMCs, obtained before any cancer treatment. The CDR3 spells CATSRGGGTSYEQYF. CDR3 sequence (DNA): TGTGCCACCAGCAGAGGGGGCGGGACCTCCTACGAGCAGTACTTC.